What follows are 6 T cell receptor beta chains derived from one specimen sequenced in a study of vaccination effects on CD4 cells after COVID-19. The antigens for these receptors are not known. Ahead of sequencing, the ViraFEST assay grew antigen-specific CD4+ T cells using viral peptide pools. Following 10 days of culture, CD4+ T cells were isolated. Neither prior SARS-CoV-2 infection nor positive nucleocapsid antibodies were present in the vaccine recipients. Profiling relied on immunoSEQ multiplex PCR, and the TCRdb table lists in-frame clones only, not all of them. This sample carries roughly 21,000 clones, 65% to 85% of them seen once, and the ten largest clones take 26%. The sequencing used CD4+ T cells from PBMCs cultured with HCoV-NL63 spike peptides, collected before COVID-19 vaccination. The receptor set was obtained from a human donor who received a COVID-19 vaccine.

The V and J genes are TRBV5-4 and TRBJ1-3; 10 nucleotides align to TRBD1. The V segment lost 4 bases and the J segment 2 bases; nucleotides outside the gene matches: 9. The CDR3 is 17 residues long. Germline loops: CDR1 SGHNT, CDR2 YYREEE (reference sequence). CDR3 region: CASSLGGQGLTGNTIYF. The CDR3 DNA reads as TGTGCCAGCAGCCTGGGGGGACAGGGGCTAACTGGAAACACCATATATTTT.

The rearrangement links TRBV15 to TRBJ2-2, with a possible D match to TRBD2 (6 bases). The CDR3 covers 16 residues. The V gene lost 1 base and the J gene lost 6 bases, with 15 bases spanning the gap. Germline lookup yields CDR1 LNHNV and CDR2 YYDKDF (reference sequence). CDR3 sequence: CATSRGGNTKAGELFF. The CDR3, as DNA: TGTGCCACCAGCAGAGGCGGGAACACCAAAGCCGGGGAGCTGTTTTTT.

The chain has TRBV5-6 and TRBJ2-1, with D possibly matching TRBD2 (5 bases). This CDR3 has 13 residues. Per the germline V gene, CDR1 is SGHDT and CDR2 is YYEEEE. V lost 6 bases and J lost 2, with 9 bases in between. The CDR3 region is CASTYGAYNEQFF. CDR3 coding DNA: TGTGCCAGCACCTACGGGGCCTACAATGAGCAGTTCTTC.

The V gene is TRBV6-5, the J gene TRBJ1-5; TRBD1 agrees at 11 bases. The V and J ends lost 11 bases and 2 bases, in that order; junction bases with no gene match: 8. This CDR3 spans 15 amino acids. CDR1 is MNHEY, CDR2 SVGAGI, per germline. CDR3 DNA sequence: TGTGCCGTGGGAACGGACAGGGGGCGCAATCAGCCCCAGCATTTT. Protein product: CAVGTDRGRNQPQHF.

The CDR3 is CASSPDGALNSPLHF. The CDR3 DNA sequence: TGTGCCAGCAGTCCAGACGGGGCGCTTAATTCACCCCTCCACTTT. The chain employs TRBV6-5 and TRBJ1-6; perhaps TRBD1 as D (5 bases). The CDR3 extends over 15 amino acids. Trimming took 5 bases from V and 6 from J, leaving 14 bases between them. Looked up from germline, CDR1 is MNHEY and CDR2 is SVGAGI.

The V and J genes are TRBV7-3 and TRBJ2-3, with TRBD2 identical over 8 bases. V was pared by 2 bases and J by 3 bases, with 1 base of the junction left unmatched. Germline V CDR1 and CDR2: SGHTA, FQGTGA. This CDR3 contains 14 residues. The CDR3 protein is CASSLRGGTDTQYF. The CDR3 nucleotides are TGTGCCAGCAGCTTACGGGGGGGGACAGATACGCAGTATTTT.